This T cell receptor (beta chain) appears in the sequencing data of a study of response to subunit inactivated influenza vaccine. TCRdb re-analysed the RT-PCR reads in MiXCR, keeping a single row per CDR3 protein. The table records about 780,000 distinct CDR3 sequences, roughly 18% of them present only once. In the case of this clonotype: Its target is unknown.

Study conclusions and caveats: That few new T cells are recruited by each seasonal influenza vaccination was the authors' suggestion.

The receptor comes from a man aged 45-65 years who received an inactivated influenza vaccine. The input for sequencing was PBMCs from blood, taken more than 4 days after vaccination.

The CDR3 DNA is TGTGCCAGCAGTTATCTAGCGGGGGATGCTGGGGAGCTGTTTTTT. Amino acids: CASSYLAGDAGELFF. The chain carries TRBV12-3 or TRBV12-4 and TRBJ2-2; 10 bases are shared with TRBD2. V shed 4 bases and J 8 bases; nucleotides not matched to a gene: 7. The length of the CDR3 is 15 residues.